The present TCR beta chain was sequenced within a study of cytomegalovirus exposure and HLA in healthy donors. Across the study: The 120 validation repertoires used the same platform as the approximately 670 first-cohort repertoires (as reported by a later analysis).

The table came from immunoSEQ multiplex PCR; TCRdb's copy has only in-frame clones and leaves some out. The repertoire holds about 120,000 clones, with approximately 90% as singletons. With regard to this clone: Antigen specificity is unknown.

Study-wide findings and caveats: With high specificity and sensitivity, the classifier reportedly diagnosed cytomegalovirus status. The TCR clusters that emerged in the first cohort tended, a later analysis found, to co-occur in the approximately 130 validation repertoires.

This CDR3 spans 11 amino acids. The germline V gene encodes CDR1 DFQATT and CDR2 SNEGSKA (reference sequence). This chain uses TRBV20-1 with TRBJ1-2; D is unclear. This receptor was taken from a woman between 18 and 29 years old in good health and CMV-seropositive. The sample comprised PBMCs. The CDR3 spells CIAGENYGYTF. The CDR3 region has the DNA TGCATAGCCGGGGAGAACTATGGCTACACCTTC.